One sample yielded the 19 T cell receptor beta chains listed below, sequenced in a study of blood T cell repertoires in COVID-19. Generated by immunoSEQ multiplex PCR, the TCRdb table keeps only in-frame clones and is missing some. The repertoire holds about 98,000 clones, with 65% to 90% as singletons. Sequenced material: peripheral blood. Every receptor here comes from a man between 65 and 85 years old with active or convalescent COVID-19.

V usage is TRBV7-2 and J usage is TRBJ1-6; 11 nucleotides line up with TRBD1. In germline, CDR1 is SGHTA, CDR2 FQGNSA. CDR3 length: 15 residues. Trimming at V came to 3 bases and at J to 8 bases, leaving 3 bases not matched to a gene. The CDR3 bases are TGTGCCAGCAGCTTCGGGACAGGGGGTCATTCACCCCTCCACTTT. Its protein product is CASSFGTGGHSPLHF.

V is TRBV7-2 and J is TRBJ2-1, with D perhaps TRBD2 (6 bases). V lost 5 bases and J lost 8, with 16 bases in between. The CDR3 sequence is 14 residues long. The germline V gene encodes CDR1 SGHTA and CDR2 FQGNSA. The CDR3 sequence: CASSRDWRRDEQFF. CDR3 DNA: TGTGCCAGCAGCCGGGACTGGCGGCGGGATGAGCAGTTCTTC.

The rearrangement uses TRBV24-1 and TRBJ2-1; 8 nucleotides match TRBD1. V shed 8 bases, J shed 5 bases, and the junction held 7 bases outside the gene matches. Germline CDR1 and CDR2: KGHDR and SFDVKD. The CDR3 length is 14 residues. CDR3: CATTAGQGHNEQFF. The CDR3 nucleotides are TGTGCCACCACCGCAGGACAGGGACACAATGAGCAGTTCTTC.

V and J are TRBV3-1 (or the pseudogene TRBV3-2) and TRBJ1-2; possibly TRBD1 for D (5 bases). The germline V and J ends were trimmed by 3 bases and 0 bases, with 14 bases remaining between them. The CDR3 spans 16 residues. Germline V gene sequence: CDR1 LGHDT, CDR2 YNNKEL (reference sequence). CDR3: CASSHGHGPTNYGYTF. DNA for the CDR3: TGTGCCAGCAGCCACGGACACGGACCCACTAACTATGGCTACACCTTC.

This chain links TRBV7-2 with TRBJ1-4, with 7 bases that match TRBD1. Trimming took 5 bases from V and 1 from J; bases not matched to a gene: 4. In germline, CDR1 is SGHTA, CDR2 FQGNSA. CDR3 length equals 15 residues. The CDR3 spells CASSSRQGTNEKLFF. The CDR3 nucleotides read TGTGCCAGCAGCAGCAGACAGGGAACTAATGAAAAACTGTTTTTT.

The V call is TRBV5-8, the J call TRBJ1-1; possibly TRBD1 for D (5 bases). The V gene's germline CDR1 is SGHTS and CDR2 YDEGEE. The V end lost 4 bases, the J end lost 3 bases, and 16 bases lay between the germline ends. The CDR3 loop spans 15 amino acids. CDR3 DNA sequence: TGTGCCAGCAGCATCCAACCGGGGGGGTACACTGAAGCTTTCTTT. Translated: CASSIQPGGYTEAFF.

The chain recombines TRBV6-5 with TRBJ2-3; D is uncertain. Looked up from germline, CDR1 is MNHEY and CDR2 is SVGAGI. Trimming cost V 4 bases and J 2 bases, with 4 bases left between them. The length of the CDR3 is 12 residues. In DNA, the CDR3 is TGTGCCAGCAGTTCTCTCACAGATACGCAGTATTTT. As protein: CASSSLTDTQYF.

The gene calls are TRBV6-4 and TRBJ2-7; 10 bases fit TRBD1. The CDR3 consists of 15 residues. V trimming: 4 bases; J trimming: 3 bases; junction bases outside the gene matches: 6. The germline V gene has CDR1 MRHNA and CDR2 SNTAGT. Here the CDR3 reads CASSVRDRGYYEQYF. Here the CDR3 DNA reads TGTGCCAGCAGTGTCCGGGACAGGGGATACTACGAGCAGTACTTC.

The chain joins TRBV11-3 to TRBJ2-1; 11 bases map to TRBD2. The CDR3 has 15 amino acids. Per germline, CDR1 SGHNT and CDR2 YENEEA. V gave up 7 bases and J gave up 4 bases; unmatched junction bases: 6. The CDR3: CASTQLAGAYNEQFF. The CDR3 DNA reads as TGTGCCAGCACCCAACTAGCGGGGGCTTACAATGAGCAGTTCTTC.

This sequence joins TRBV25-1 and TRBJ1-1; TRBD1 matches at 8 bases. The CDR3 totals 14 residues. The junction had 11 bases not matched to a gene; V was cut back by 4 bases and J by 10 bases. CDR1 MGHDK and CDR2 SYGVNS come from the germline V gene. This CDR3 reads CASSGWTGLSGAFF. The CDR3 region has the DNA TGTGCCAGCAGTGGATGGACAGGGCTAAGTGGAGCTTTCTTT.

The chain combines TRBV6-7 with TRBJ2-7; 9 nucleotides match TRBD2. TRBV6-7 is flagged as an ORF with uncertain function. J was trimmed by 0 bases and V by 6 bases; bases with no gene match: 3. The CDR3 is 14 amino acids. The CDR3 loop is CASRDSGGSYEQYF. The CDR3 DNA reads as TGTGCCAGCAGGGATAGCGGGGGCTCCTACGAGCAGTACTTC.

The rearrangement uses TRBV6-6 and TRBJ1-1; possibly TRBD1 for D (5 bases). V lost 6 bases and J 3 bases, leaving 32 bases between the germline ends. In germline, CDR1 is MNHNY, CDR2 SVGAGI (reference sequence). The CDR3 contains 20 residues. The CDR3 spells CASSSDLRVRGRARDTEAFF. The CDR3 nucleotides read TGTGCCAGCAGCTCCGACCTACGGGTTAGGGGAAGGGCGAGAGACACTGAAGCTTTCTTT.

This clone appeared once. This chain links TRBV21-1 with TRBJ1-5. TRBV21-1 is designated a pseudogene. The CDR3 is 14 residues long. For the CDR3, the DNA is TGTGCCAGCGGTTCACCCGGGGGCAATCAGCCCCAGCATTTT. Translated: CASGSPGGNQPQHF.

In DNA, the CDR3 is TGTGCCAGCAGCTCCTCAGGGGGCCTTTATGGCTACACCTTC. Amino acid sequence: CASSSSGGLYGYTF. The rearrangement links TRBV7-2 to TRBJ1-2; 8 bases line up with TRBD1. CDR3 length equals 14 residues. Germline CDR1 SGHTA, CDR2 FQGNSA. The trim removed 4 bases at V and 5 bases at J, leaving 6 bases unmatched.

Regarding this clone: This sample also contains other DNA sequences that code for the same CDR3. The V and J genes are TRBV12-5 and TRBJ2-6, with a weak D call TRBD1 (6 bases). Germline CDR1 LGHNT, CDR2 FRNRAP. The CDR3 consists of 16 residues. V lost 1 base, J lost 4 bases, and 11 bases lay in between. CDR3 nucleotides: TGTGCTAGTGGTTTGGGTGGGGGCCCCGGGGCCAACGTCCTGACTTTC. Its translation: CASGLGGGPGANVLTF.

The genes are TRBV2 and TRBJ1-2, with 7 nucleotides matching TRBD1. There are 14 residues in the CDR3. In germline, CDR1 is SNHLY, CDR2 FYNNEI. After removal of 5 bases from V and 1 base from J, the junction contained 4 bases not matched to a gene. CDR3 sequence reads: CASSSGTDNYGYTF. The CDR3 DNA reads TGTGCCAGCAGTTCCGGGACAGATAACTATGGCTACACCTTC.

CDR3 in DNA: TGCGCCAGCAGCCACCGTAGCGGGAACACCGGGGAGCTGTTTTTT. As protein: CASSHRSGNTGELFF. The rearrangement uses TRBV4-1 and TRBJ2-2, with D perhaps TRBD2 (6 bases). The CDR3 spans 15 residues. V was cut by 3 bases and J by 1 base, with 9 bases left in between. Germline V CDR1 and CDR2: MGHRA, YSYEKL.

Ten or more counts support this clone. Other DNA sequences from this sample encode an identical CDR3 as well. The chain has TRBV5-5 and TRBJ1-2; D is unclear. Trimming cost V 5 bases and J 5 bases, with 19 bases left between them. Germline loops: CDR1 SGHKS, CDR2 YYEKEE (reference sequence). The CDR3 runs 15 residues. The CDR3 DNA reads TGTGCCAGCAGGCTCGACAACATGGACTCGTATGGCTACACCTTC. It encodes CASRLDNMDSYGYTF.

This rearrangement joins TRBV11-3 to TRBJ2-1; 11 bases map to TRBD2. Germline values: CDR1 SGHNT, CDR2 YENEEA. V lost 2 bases to trimming and J lost 7 bases; unmatched junction nucleotides: 13. CDR3 size: 18 residues. The CDR3 is CASSLNLQTSGVRNEQFF. In DNA form, the CDR3 reads TGTGCCAGCAGCTTAAACCTACAGACTAGCGGGGTAAGGAATGAGCAGTTCTTC.